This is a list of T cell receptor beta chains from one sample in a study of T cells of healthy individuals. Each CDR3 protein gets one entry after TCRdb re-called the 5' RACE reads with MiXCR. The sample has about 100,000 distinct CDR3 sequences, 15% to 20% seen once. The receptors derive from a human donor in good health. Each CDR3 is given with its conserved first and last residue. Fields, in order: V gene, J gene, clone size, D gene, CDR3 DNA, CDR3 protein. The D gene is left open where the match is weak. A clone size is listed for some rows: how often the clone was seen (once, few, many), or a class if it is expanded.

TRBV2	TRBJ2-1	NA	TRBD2	TGTGCCAGCAGTGAAAGGGGACTAGCGGAACGTGAGCAGTTCTTC	CASSERGLAEREQFF
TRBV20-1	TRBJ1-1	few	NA	TGCAGTGCTAGATCAGGGTTGAACACTGAAGCTTTCTTT	CSARSGLNTEAFF
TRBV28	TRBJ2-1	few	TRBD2	TGTGCCAGCAGTTTATTAGGACTAGCGGGTGAGCAGTTCTTC	CASSLLGLAGEQFF
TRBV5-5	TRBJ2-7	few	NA	TGTGCCAGCACCACGCTCTGGGCTTCTACCTACGAGCAGTACTTC	CASTTLWASTYEQYF
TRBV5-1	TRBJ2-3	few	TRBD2	TGCGCCAGCAGCCGTCTGGGGGGGAGTAGCACAGATACGCAGTATTTT	CASSRLGGSSTDTQYF
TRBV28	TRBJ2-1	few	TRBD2	TGTGCCAGCAGTATACTCGGGACTAGCGGGAGGGCCCCAGGTGAGCAGTTCTTC	CASSILGTSGRAPGEQFF
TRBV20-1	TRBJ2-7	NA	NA	TGCAGTGGGGAGGCATCCCAAGCGGCCACCTACGAGCAGTACTTC	CSGEASQAATYEQYF
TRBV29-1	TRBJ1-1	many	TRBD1	TGCAGCGTTGAAGGGGAAGGGCTGGCCACCGGGTTGGGACAGGCTGAAGCTTTCTTT	CSVEGEGLATGLGQAEAFF
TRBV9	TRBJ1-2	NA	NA	TGTGCCAGCAGCGTAGTCATCCAGACACGGGGGGCCCTCTATGGCTACACCTTC	CASSVVIQTRGALYGYTF
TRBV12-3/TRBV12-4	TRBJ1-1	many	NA	TGTGCCAGCAGTTTAACTCCCGGAGGGACTGAAGCTTTCTTT	CASSLTPGGTEAFF
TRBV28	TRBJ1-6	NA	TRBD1	TGTGCCGGCAGGGGGCTATATAATTCACCCCTCCACTTT	CAGRGLYNSPLHF
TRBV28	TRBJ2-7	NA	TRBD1	TGTGCCAGCCGGACAGGCCCCTACGAGCAGTACTTC	CASRTGPYEQYF
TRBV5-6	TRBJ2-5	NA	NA	TGTGCCACCTTCCGATTGGGGCAAGAGACCCAGTACTTC	CATFRLGQETQYF
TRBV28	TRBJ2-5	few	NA	TGTGCCAGCAGTCCAGGGGGGGTGGTGGAGACCCAGTACTTC	CASSPGGVVETQYF
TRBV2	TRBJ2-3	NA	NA	TGTGCCAGCGCTGGGGCAGATACGCAGTATTTT	CASAGADTQYF
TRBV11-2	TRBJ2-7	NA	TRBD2	TGTGCCAGCAGCGGAGGTTTCGGGGGGGCTTTGGAGCAGTACTTC	CASSGGFGGALEQYF
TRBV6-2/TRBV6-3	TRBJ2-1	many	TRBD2	TGTGCCAGCAGTCGCGGGGGGGCGGGTTTAAATGAGCAGTTCTTC	CASSRGGAGLNEQFF
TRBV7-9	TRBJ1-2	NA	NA	TGTGCCAGCAGCAGAGGAACCTTC	CASSRGTF
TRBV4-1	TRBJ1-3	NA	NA	TGCGCCAGCGGCCGGGACCTTTACTCTGGAAACACCATATATTTT	CASGRDLYSGNTIYF
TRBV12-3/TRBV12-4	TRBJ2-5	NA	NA	TGTGCCAGCAGCTCCCATCTAGCGGAGACCCAGTACTTC	CASSSHLAETQYF
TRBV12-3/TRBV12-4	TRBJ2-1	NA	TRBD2	TGTGCCAGCAGTTTTGGGACTAGATACAATGAGCAGTTCTTC	CASSFGTRYNEQFF
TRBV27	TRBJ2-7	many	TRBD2	TGTGCCAGCAGGCCGGGACTAGCGGTCTACGAGCAGTACTTC	CASRPGLAVYEQYF
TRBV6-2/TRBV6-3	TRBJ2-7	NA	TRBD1	TGTGCCAGCAGCTCTCCGGGACAGGGGACCTACGAGCAGTACTTC	CASSSPGQGTYEQYF
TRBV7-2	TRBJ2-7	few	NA	TGTGCCAGCAGTCGATTTCCCTCCTACGAGCAGTACTTC	CASSRFPSYEQYF
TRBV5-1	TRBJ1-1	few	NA	TGCGCCAGCAGCTTCTTAACCGCGGACACTGAAGCTTTCTTT	CASSFLTADTEAFF
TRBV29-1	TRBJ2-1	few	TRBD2	TGCAGCGTTGTAACTAGCGGGGGGTACAATGAGCAGTTCTTC	CSVVTSGGYNEQFF
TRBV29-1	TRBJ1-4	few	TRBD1	TGCAGCGCTGCAGGGGGCGGTGAAAAACTGTTTTTT	CSAAGGGEKLFF
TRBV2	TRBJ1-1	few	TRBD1	TGTGCCAGCAGTCGGGACAGGGGGTACACTGAAGCTTTCTTT	CASSRDRGYTEAFF
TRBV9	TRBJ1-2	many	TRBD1	TGTGCCAGCAGCGTAGGAGGGGGCAGGAACTATGGCTACACCTTC	CASSVGGGRNYGYTF
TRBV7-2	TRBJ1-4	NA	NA	TGTGCCAGCAGCTTACGATGGGGTGAAAAACTGTTTTTT	CASSLRWGEKLFF
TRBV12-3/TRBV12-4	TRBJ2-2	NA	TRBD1	TGTGCCAGCAGTTCTAAGCCCGACAGGGAAGACACCGGGGAGCTGTTTTTT	CASSSKPDREDTGELFF
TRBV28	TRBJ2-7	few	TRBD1	TGTGCCAGCAGTGCACTTAGGGACAGGGGGAACTACGAGCAGTACTTC	CASSALRDRGNYEQYF
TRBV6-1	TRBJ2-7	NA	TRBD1	TGTGCCAGCAGGGCCGGGACAGGGAGGTACGAGCAGTACTTC	CASRAGTGRYEQYF
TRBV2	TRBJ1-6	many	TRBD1	TGTGCCAGCAGCCGATCACAGGGGGTCAATTCACCCCTCCACTTT	CASSRSQGVNSPLHF
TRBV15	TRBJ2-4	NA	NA	TGTGCCACCAGCAGAGATCGCAGGGGCCCCCCCCAGACCAAAAACATTCAGTACTTC	CATSRDRRGPPQTKNIQYF
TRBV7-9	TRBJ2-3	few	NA	TGTGCCAGCAGCCTCTCTGGCTACACAGATACGCAGTATTTT	CASSLSGYTDTQYF
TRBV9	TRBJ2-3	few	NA	TGTGCCAGCAGCGTAGCCGTAGCGGATAGCACAGATACGCAGTATTTT	CASSVAVADSTDTQYF
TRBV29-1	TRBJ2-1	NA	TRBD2	TGCAGCGTTGGAGGAGGCGGGGGTCACTACAATGAGCAGTTCTTC	CSVGGGGGHYNEQFF
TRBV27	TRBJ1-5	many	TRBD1	TGTGCCAGCAGTTCGGGACAGGGAGGGTATTCGGATCAGCCCCAGCATTTT	CASSSGQGGYSDQPQHF
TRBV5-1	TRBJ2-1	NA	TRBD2	TGCGCCAGCAGCTTTACATCAGTGGGGGGGAATGAGCAGTTCTTC	CASSFTSVGGNEQFF
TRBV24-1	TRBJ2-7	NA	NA	TGTGCCACCAGTGAACCCGATCTTCCCTACGAGCAGTACTTC	CATSEPDLPYEQYF
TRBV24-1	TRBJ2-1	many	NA	TGTGCCACCAGTGACACTCGAGCGAAGTACAATGAGCAGTTCTTC	CATSDTRAKYNEQFF
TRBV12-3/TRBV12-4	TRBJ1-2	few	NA	TGTGCCAGTCTCATGACTCAGGGGTCCTATGGCTACACCTTC	CASLMTQGSYGYTF
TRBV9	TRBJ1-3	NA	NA	TGTGCCAGCAGCGTATTTTCCGGAGGGGAGTCTGGAAACACCATATATTTT	CASSVFSGGESGNTIYF
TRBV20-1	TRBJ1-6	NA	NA	TGCAGCACCGAGAAGACGAGCAATTCACCCCTCCACTTT	CSTEKTSNSPLHF
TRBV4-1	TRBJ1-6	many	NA	TGCGCCAGCAGCCAGAGGGGAGGGGACCTTCGGGCCCTCCACTTT	CASSQRGGDLRALHF
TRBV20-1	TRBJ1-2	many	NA	TGCAGTGCCCCCACTCCTAACTATGGCTACACCTTC	CSAPTPNYGYTF
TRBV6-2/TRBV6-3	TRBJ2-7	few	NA	TGTGCCAGCAGGCCGGCCGGGGCAACCTACGAGCAGTACTTC	CASRPAGATYEQYF
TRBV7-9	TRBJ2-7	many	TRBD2	TGTGCCAGCAGCTGGACTAGCGGGATCAAGCCCTCCTACGAGCAGTACTTC	CASSWTSGIKPSYEQYF
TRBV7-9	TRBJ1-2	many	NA	TGTGCCAGCAGCTTAGTAGGGGTAGACTATGGCTACACCTTC	CASSLVGVDYGYTF
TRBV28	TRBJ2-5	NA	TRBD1	TGTGCCAGCAGCCGCATTGGGACAGGGGACGAGACCCAGTACTTC	CASSRIGTGDETQYF
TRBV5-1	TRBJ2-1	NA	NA	TGCGCCAGCAGCTTGGGGCCACAGGCTGGGGACTTAAATGAGCAGTTCTTC	CASSLGPQAGDLNEQFF
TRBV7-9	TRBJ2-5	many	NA	TGTGCCAGCACCGATAATGAGGTGGCAGAGACCCAGTACTTC	CASTDNEVAETQYF
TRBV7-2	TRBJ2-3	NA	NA	TGTGCCAGCAGCATTGCAGGTTATAATACGCAGTATTTT	CASSIAGYNTQYF
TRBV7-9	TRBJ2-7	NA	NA	TGTGCCAGCAGCCAATCCAAAGGAGCTACAGATTCCTACGAGCAGTACTTC	CASSQSKGATDSYEQYF
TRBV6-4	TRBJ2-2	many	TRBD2	TGTGCCAGCAGTGACGGGAGGGCCACCGGGGAGCTGTTTTTT	CASSDGRATGELFF
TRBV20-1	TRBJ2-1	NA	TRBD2	TGCAGTGCTAGACTAGCGGGAGGGCCAGGAGATGAGCAGTTCTTC	CSARLAGGPGDEQFF